One and the same sample provided the 2 T cell receptor beta chains below, sequenced in a study of shared clonotypes between healthy human individuals. Clones were sequenced by immunoSEQ multiplex PCR, and TCRdb holds only the in-frame ones, with some missing. This table has hundreds of thousands of clones, roughly 97% appearing once. Material for sequencing was naive CD4+ T cells sorted from blood. Subset meaning: CD45RA+ positively selected. These receptors were collected from a woman under 40 in good health.

The chain links TRBV2 to TRBJ2-1; TRBD2 agrees at 7 bases. J was trimmed by 0 bases and V by 6 bases; bases with no gene match: 2. Germline CDR1 is SNHLY and CDR2 is FYNNEI. The CDR3 covers 14 residues. The CDR3 protein is CASRRLASYNEQFF. The DNA for the CDR3 is TGTGCCAGCAGACGACTAGCCTCCTACAATGAGCAGTTCTTC.

The rearrangement joins TRBV7-9 to TRBJ2-7; D not resolved. Trimming cost V 1 base and J 3 bases, with 16 bases left between them. CDR1 is SEHNR and CDR2 is FQNEAQ in the germline V gene (reference sequence). The CDR3 consists of 16 residues. CDR3 protein: CASSLGPAQVGYEQYF. The CDR3 nucleotides read TGTGCCAGCAGCTTAGGCCCCGCCCAGGTGGGCTACGAGCAGTACTTC.